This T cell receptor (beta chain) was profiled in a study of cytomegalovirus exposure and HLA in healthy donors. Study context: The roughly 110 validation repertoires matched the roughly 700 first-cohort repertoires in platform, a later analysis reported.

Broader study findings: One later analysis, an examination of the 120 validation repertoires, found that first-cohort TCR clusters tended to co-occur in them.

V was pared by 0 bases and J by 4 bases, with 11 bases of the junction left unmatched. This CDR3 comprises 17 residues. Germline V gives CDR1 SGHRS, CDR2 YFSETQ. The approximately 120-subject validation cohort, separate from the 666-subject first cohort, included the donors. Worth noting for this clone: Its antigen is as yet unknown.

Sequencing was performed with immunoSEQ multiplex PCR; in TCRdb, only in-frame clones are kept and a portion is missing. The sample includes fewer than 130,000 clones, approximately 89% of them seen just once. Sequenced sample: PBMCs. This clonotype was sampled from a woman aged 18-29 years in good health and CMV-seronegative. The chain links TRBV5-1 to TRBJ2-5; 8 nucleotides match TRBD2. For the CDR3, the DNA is TGCGCCAGCAGCTTGGCCCTTCAGCGGGGGCTAGGAGAGACCCAGTACTTC. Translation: CASSLALQRGLGETQYF. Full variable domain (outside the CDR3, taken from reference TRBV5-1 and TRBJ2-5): KAGVTQTPRYLIKTRGQQVTLSCSPISGHRSVSWYQQTPGQGLQFLFEYFSETQRNKGNFPGRFSGRQFSNSRSEMNVSTLELGDSALYLCASSLALQRGLGETQYFGPGTRLLVL.